This T cell receptor (beta chain) was sequenced for a study of cytomegalovirus exposure and HLA in healthy donors. Study-level points and caveats: No immune exposure information besides CMV serostatus was available. A later analysis found TCR association rates differed by HLA locus, highest for DRB1 and lowest for HLA-C.

The germline CDR1 and CDR2 sequences are SNHLY and FYNNEI. The CDR3 extends over 16 amino acids. Trimming at V came to 8 bases and at J to 0 bases, leaving 6 bases not matched to a gene. Concerning this clone itself: Its specificity is not known.

60 Vbeta and 13 Jbeta primers were used in PCR. Some clones are missing from TCRdb's copy, which holds only in-frame ones; the method was immunoSEQ multiplex PCR. The data contain approximately 77,000 clones, about 66% of them singletons. The chain is built from TRBV2 and TRBJ2-6; TRBD2 matches 8 bases. Sample: PBMCs. The clonotype was recovered from a man aged 60 to 69 in good health and CMV-seropositive. CDR3 nucleotides: TGTGCCAGCGGCCTCGGGAGGGCCTCTGGGGCCAACGTCCTGACTTTC. Protein sequence: CASGLGRASGANVLTF.